Below, 18 T cell receptor beta chains from the same sample are listed, as sequenced in a study of immune cell composition in non-small cell lung cancer. Clones were sequenced by immunoSEQ multiplex PCR, and TCRdb holds only the in-frame ones, with some missing. This sample carries 13,000 or so clones, about 70% of them seen once, and the ten largest clones take approximately 14%. The sequenced sample was lung tumor tissue. The receptors stem from a human donor with non-small cell lung cancer.

The rearrangement uses TRBV6-1 and TRBJ2-2, with TRBD1 matching 7 bases. V shed 8 bases and J 3 bases; nucleotides not matched to a gene: 3. Germline CDR1 is MNHNS and CDR2 is SASEGT. This CDR3 region has 13 residues. CDR3 nucleotides: TGTGCCAGCGCCCAGGGGGACACCGGGGAGCTGTTTTTT. Translating gives CASAQGDTGELFF.

This clone turned up a few times. CDR3 region: CASSQGFGITNEKLFF. CDR3 DNA sequence: TGTGCCAGCAGCCAAGGTTTCGGGATCACTAATGAAAAACTGTTTTTT. This chain joins TRBV4-2 and TRBJ1-4, with no clear D. CDR1 LGHNA and CDR2 YNFKEQ come from the germline V gene. CDR3 length equals 16 residues. V lost 1 base and J 2 bases, leaving 11 bases between the germline ends.

The V gene is TRBV7-2, the J gene TRBJ2-7; D is ambiguous. Trimming took 2 bases from V and 7 from J, leaving 18 bases between them. The CDR3 has 15 residues. CDR1 and CDR2 from the germline V gene are SGHTA and FQGNSA. DNA of the CDR3: TGTGCCAGCAGCTTATTTACGACGGCGGTAGGAGAGCAGTACTTC. Encoded protein: CASSLFTTAVGEQYF.

The chain combines TRBV28 with TRBJ2-2; 8 bases align to TRBD2. CDR3 length: 14 amino acids. The trim removed 10 bases at V and 5 bases at J, leaving 9 bases unmatched. Germline V gene lookup returns CDR1 MDHEN and CDR2 SYDVKM. CDR3 region: CATRYGGRTGELFF. Written as DNA, the CDR3 is TGTGCCACAAGATATGGCGGGAGGACCGGGGAGCTGTTTTTT.

A few counts support this clone. The chain links TRBV29-1 to TRBJ1-2; tentative D call: TRBD1 (5 bases). Germline-derived CDR1 and CDR2 are SQVTM and ANQGSEA. V lost 4 bases and J lost 8, with 17 bases in between. The CDR3 covers 13 residues. The CDR3 is CSVARQTTEGYTF. CDR3 nucleotides: TGCAGCGTTGCTCGACAGACGACTGAGGGCTACACCTTC.

The J gene is TRBJ2-1, the V gene TRBV5-6, with D maybe TRBD2 (5 bases). The V gene lost 0 bases and the J gene lost 0 bases, with 13 bases spanning the gap. The CDR3 loop spans 17 amino acids. Per germline, CDR1 SGHDT and CDR2 YYEEEE. CDR3 loop: CASSLATSTSSYNEQFF. The CDR3 bases are TGTGCCAGCAGCTTGGCCACTTCAACTAGCTCCTACAATGAGCAGTTCTTC.

The J gene is TRBJ2-7, the V gene TRBV6-4, with TRBD1 matching over 7 bases. Germline V gene data show CDR1 as MRHNA and CDR2 as SNTAGT. V was pared by 6 bases and J by 2 bases, with 4 bases of the junction left unmatched. The length of the CDR3 is 13 residues. In DNA, the CDR3 is TGTGCCAGCAGCAGACAGGGCCCCTACGAGCAGTACTTC. Translated: CASSRQGPYEQYF.

This clone was detected only once. V usage is TRBV5-1 and J usage is TRBJ2-3, with 8 positions matching TRBD1. The CDR3 has 19 residues. Germline lookup yields CDR1 SGHRS and CDR2 YFSETQ. The V and J ends lost 1 base and 4 bases, in that order; junction bases with no gene match: 17. The CDR3 reads CASSLIVGDPGGSADTQYF. The CDR3 DNA reads TGCGCCAGCAGCTTGATCGTGGGGGATCCAGGGGGCTCGGCAGATACGCAGTATTTT.

This sequence joins TRBV7-9 and TRBJ1-5, with 7 bases matching TRBD1. Germline V lookup: CDR1 SEHNR, CDR2 FQNEAQ (reference sequence). V lost 5 bases to trimming and J lost 0 bases; unmatched junction nucleotides: 4. This CDR3 is 15 amino acids long. CDR3 DNA: TGTGCCAGCAGCAGGGGGCTCGGTAGCAATCAGCCCCAGCATTTT. Its translation: CASSRGLGSNQPQHF.

The chain is built from TRBV5-1 and TRBJ1-3; 8 nucleotides align to TRBD1. CDR1 SGHRS and CDR2 YFSETQ come from the germline V gene. Unmatched junction bases numbered 4, after V lost 4 bases and J lost 4 bases. The CDR3 sequence is 14 residues long. The CDR3 spells CASSQGTGGNTIYF. DNA for the CDR3: TGCGCCAGCAGCCAGGGGACAGGCGGAAACACCATATATTTT. Looking up the rest from reference TRBV5-1 and TRBJ1-3 gives the full variable domain: KAGVTQTPRYLIKTRGQQVTLSCSPISGHRSVSWYQQTPGQGLQFLFEYFSETQRNKGNFPGRFSGRQFSNSRSEMNVSTLELGDSALYLCASSQGTGGNTIYFGEGSWLTVV.

The chain uses TRBV30 and TRBJ2-3; 9 nucleotides align to TRBD2. With 4 bases clipped from V and 2 bases from J, the junction kept 7 bases outside the gene matches. The CDR3 has 15 residues. Germline assignment: CDR1 GTSNPN and CDR2 SVGIG (reference sequence). In DNA form, the CDR3 reads TGTGCCTGGACCAGAGCGGGGGGCCACACAGATACGCAGTATTTT. Its translation: CAWTRAGGHTDTQYF.

This clone has only a few counts. The chain employs TRBV6-5 and TRBJ1-2; TRBD1 matches 8 bases. The CDR3 totals 15 residues. The V gene end was trimmed by 0 bases and the J gene end by 7 bases; junction bases not matched to a gene: 7. The V gene's germline CDR1 is MNHEY and CDR2 SVGAGI. The CDR3 here is CASSYSGQARGGYTF. The CDR3 region has the DNA TGTGCCAGCAGTTACTCGGGACAGGCCAGGGGTGGCTACACCTTC.

V and J are TRBV19 and TRBJ2-1, with 14 bases matching TRBD2. There are 16 residues in the CDR3. V shed 9 bases, J shed 6 bases, and the junction held 10 bases outside the gene matches. Per the germline V gene, CDR1 is LNHDA and CDR2 is SQIVND (reference sequence). In DNA form, the CDR3 reads TGTGCCAGCAAGACTAGCGGGAGGGCCAGAGGCAATGAGCAGTTCTTC. This gives the protein CASKTSGRARGNEQFF.

The chain is built from TRBV7-9 and TRBJ1-2, with D perhaps matching TRBD1 (6 bases). CDR1 and CDR2 from the germline V gene are SEHNR and FQNEAQ (reference sequence). Trimming stripped 0 bases from V and 5 bases from J, with 25 bases between. This CDR3 region has 19 residues. The CDR3 here is CASSLAGPDGTGTVYGYTF. The CDR3 DNA is TGTGCCAGCAGCTTAGCCGGACCGGACGGAACAGGGACGGTGTATGGCTACACCTTC. Using reference TRBV7-9 and TRBJ1-2 for the parts outside the CDR3, the full variable domain is DTGVSQNPRHKITKRGQNVTFRCDPISEHNRLYWYRQTLGQGPEFLTYFQNEAQLEKSRLLSDRFSAERPKGSFSTLEIQRTEQGDSAMYLCASSLAGPDGTGTVYGYTFGSGTRLTVV.

This clone was counted between two and nine times. The chain joins TRBV6-1 to TRBJ1-1; TRBD1 is a possible D gene (6 bases). Germline V gives CDR1 MNHNS, CDR2 SASEGT. Trimming removed 4 bases at V and 13 bases at J, with 16 bases between. This CDR3 has 12 amino acids. The CDR3 sequence: CASSVQTGKGFF. The CDR3 DNA sequence: TGTGCCAGCAGTGTCCAAACAGGGAAGGGTTTCTTT.

The chain couples TRBV7-3 to TRBJ2-7, with TRBD1 identical over 10 bases. The ends lost 5 bases at V and 5 bases at J; junction bases unmatched: 6. CDR1 and CDR2 (germline): SGHTA, FQGTGA. CDR3 size: 14 residues. CDR3 bases: TGTGCCAGCAGCGATCCCGGGACAGGGGACGAGCAGTACTTC. It specifies CASSDPGTGDEQYF.

V gene TRBV7-3 combines with J gene TRBJ2-1; TRBD2 matches at 8 bases. Germline lookup yields CDR1 SGHTA and CDR2 FQGTGA. Trimming took 0 bases from V and 5 from J; bases not matched to a gene: 6. There are 16 residues in the CDR3. The CDR3 is CASSLTSGSVDNEQFF. Written as DNA, the CDR3 is TGTGCCAGCAGCTTAACAAGCGGGAGTGTGGACAATGAGCAGTTCTTC.

V is TRBV7-2 and J is TRBJ1-1; D is unclear. Trimming pared 4 bases from V and 5 bases from J, leaving 11 bases between. CDR1 and CDR2 (germline): SGHTA, FQGNSA. This CDR3 has 13 amino acids. The CDR3 loop is CASSSSRKTEAFF. The CDR3, as DNA: TGTGCCAGCAGCTCGAGCAGGAAGACTGAAGCTTTCTTT.